This T cell receptor beta chain was found in a study of T cell responses to AZD1222 COVID-19 vaccine. Only in-frame clones appear in the TCRdb table, and some are missing; sequencing was by immunoSEQ multiplex PCR. The sample records about 110,000 clones, about nine tenths being singletons. As for this clone: No antigen is known for it.

With 0 bases clipped from V and 7 bases from J, the junction kept 6 bases outside the gene matches. Per the germline V gene, CDR1 is SGHRS and CDR2 is YFSETQ. The CDR3 contains 16 residues. General study results and limits: Baseline serology detected seropositivity in only a handful of AZD1222 recipients.

The chain links TRBV5-1 to TRBJ1-6; 8 bases align to TRBD1. The sample here was peripheral blood, taken on day 0 of AZD1222 vaccination. The clonotype comes from an adult in good health. The chain's CDR3 is CASSLGGTGLNSPLHF. The CDR3, as DNA: TGCGCCAGCAGCTTGGGGGGGACAGGCCTGAATTCACCCCTCCACTTT.